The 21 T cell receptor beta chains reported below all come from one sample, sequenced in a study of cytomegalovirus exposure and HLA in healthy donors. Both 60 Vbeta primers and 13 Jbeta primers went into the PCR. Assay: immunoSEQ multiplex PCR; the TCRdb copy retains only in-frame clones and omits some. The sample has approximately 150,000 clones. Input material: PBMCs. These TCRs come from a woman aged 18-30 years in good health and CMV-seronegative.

The CDR3 protein is CSVGGLAGDEQFF. The CDR3, as DNA: TGCAGCGTTGGGGGACTAGCGGGAGATGAGCAGTTCTTC. The chain is built from TRBV29-1 and TRBJ2-1, with 14 bases fitting TRBD2. Germline assignment: CDR1 SQVTM and CDR2 ANQGSEA. This CDR3 is built from 13 residues. V lost 4 bases, J lost 8 bases, and 1 base stayed unmatched.

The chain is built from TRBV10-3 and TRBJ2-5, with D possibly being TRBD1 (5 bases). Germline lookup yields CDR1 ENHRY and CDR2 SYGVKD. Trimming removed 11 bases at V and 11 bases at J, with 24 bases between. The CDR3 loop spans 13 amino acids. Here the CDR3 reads CAVLTQGTNEQYF. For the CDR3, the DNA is TGTGCCGTCCTGACCCAGGGTACGAATGAGCAGTACTTC.

The CDR3 region has the DNA TGTGCCAGCAGCTTACCAGGGGGAAAGAACACTGAAGCTTTCTTT. Protein sequence: CASSLPGGKNTEAFF. The rearrangement uses TRBV5-4 and TRBJ1-1, with 7 bases aligning to TRBD1. The CDR3 sequence is 15 residues long. V was pared by 2 bases and J by 1 base, with 5 bases of the junction left unmatched. The V gene's germline CDR1 is SGHNT and CDR2 YYREEE (reference sequence).

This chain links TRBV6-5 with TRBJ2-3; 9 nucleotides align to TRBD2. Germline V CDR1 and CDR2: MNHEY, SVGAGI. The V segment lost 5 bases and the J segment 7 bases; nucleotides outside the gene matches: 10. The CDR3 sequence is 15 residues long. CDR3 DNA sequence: TGTGCCAGCAGTCTAGTAGCGGGAGTCGGCCATACGCAGTATTTT. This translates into CASSLVAGVGHTQYF.

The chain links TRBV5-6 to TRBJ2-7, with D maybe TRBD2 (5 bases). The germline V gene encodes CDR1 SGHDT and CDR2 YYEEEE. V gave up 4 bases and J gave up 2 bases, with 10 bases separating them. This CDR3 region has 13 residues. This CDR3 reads CASSQSGTYEQYV. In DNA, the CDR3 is TGTGCCAGCAGCCAAAGCGGAACCTACGAGCAGTACGTC.

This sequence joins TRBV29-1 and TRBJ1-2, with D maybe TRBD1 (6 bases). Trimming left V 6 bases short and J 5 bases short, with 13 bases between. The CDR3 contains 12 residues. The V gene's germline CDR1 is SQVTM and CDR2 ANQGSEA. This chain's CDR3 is CSVETGLYGYTF. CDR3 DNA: TGCAGCGTCGAGACAGGCCTTTATGGCTACACCTTC.

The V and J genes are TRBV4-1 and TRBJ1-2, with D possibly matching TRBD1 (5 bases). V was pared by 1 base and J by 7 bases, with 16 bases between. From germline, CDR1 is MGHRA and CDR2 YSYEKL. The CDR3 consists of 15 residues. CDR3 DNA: TGCGCCAGCAGCCAAGTTCCAGGGCTGGAAGTTGGCTACACCTTC. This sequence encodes CASSQVPGLEVGYTF.

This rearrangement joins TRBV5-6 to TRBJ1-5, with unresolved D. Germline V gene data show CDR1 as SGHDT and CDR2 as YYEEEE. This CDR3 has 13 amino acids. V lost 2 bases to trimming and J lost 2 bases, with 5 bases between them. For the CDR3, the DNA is TGTGCCAGCAGCTTATTCGGCAATCAGCCCCAGCATTTT. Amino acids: CASSLFGNQPQHF. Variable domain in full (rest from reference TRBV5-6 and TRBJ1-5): DAGVTQSPTHLIKTRGQQVTLRCSPKSGHDTVSWYQQALGQGPQFIFQYYEEEERQRGNFPDRFSGHQFPNYSSELNVNALLLGDSALYLCASSLFGNQPQHFGDGTRLSIL.

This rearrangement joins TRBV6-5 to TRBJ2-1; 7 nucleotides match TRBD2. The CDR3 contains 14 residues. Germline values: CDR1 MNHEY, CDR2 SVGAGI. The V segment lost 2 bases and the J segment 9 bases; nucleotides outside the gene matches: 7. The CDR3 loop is CASSYGGGSGEQFF. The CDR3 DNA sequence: TGTGCCAGCAGTTACGGAGGCGGGAGTGGTGAGCAGTTCTTC.

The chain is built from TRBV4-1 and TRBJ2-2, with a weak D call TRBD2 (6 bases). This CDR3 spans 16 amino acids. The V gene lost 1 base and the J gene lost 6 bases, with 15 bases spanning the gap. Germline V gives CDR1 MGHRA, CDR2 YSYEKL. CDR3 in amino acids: CASSQVPGLSAGELFF. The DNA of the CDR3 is TGCGCCAGCAGCCAAGTTCCGGGACTTAGCGCCGGGGAGCTGTTTTTT.

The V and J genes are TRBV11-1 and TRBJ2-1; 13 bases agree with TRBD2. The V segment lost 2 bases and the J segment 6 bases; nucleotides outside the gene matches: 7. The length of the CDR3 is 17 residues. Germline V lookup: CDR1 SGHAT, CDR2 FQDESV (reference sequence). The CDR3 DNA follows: TGTGCCAGCAGCTTACGCGCCGGGACTAGCGGGACCAATGAGCAGTTCTTC. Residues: CASSLRAGTSGTNEQFF.

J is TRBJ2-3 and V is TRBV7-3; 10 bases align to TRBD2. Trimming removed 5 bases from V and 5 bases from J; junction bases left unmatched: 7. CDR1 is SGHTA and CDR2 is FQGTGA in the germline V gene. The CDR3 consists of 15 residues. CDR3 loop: CASSPLAGGVDTQYF. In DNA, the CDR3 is TGTGCCAGCAGCCCTTTAGCGGGAGGCGTAGATACGCAGTATTTT.

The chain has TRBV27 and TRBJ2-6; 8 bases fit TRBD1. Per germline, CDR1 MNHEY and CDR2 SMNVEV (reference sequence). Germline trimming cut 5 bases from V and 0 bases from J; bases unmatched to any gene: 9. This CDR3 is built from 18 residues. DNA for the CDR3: TGTGCCAGCAGTCCCCAGGGGACAGGTTTCTCTGGGGCCAACGTCCTGACTTTC. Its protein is CASSPQGTGFSGANVLTF.

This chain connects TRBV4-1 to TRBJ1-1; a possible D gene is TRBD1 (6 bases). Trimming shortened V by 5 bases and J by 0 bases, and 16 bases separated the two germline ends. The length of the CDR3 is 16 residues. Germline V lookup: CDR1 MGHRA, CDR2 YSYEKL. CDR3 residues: CASSKGEGEVNTEAFF. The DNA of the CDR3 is TGCGCCAGCAGCAAGGGGGAGGGGGAGGTGAACACTGAAGCTTTCTTT.

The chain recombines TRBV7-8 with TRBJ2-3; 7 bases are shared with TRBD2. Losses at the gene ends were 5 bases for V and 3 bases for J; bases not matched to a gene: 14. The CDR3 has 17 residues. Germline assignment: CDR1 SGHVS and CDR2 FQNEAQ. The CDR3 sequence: CASSLGGGRVGTDTQYF. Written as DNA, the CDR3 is TGTGCCAGCAGCCTCGGCGGCGGGAGAGTGGGGACAGATACGCAGTATTTT. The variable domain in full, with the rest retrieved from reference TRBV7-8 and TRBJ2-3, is GAGVSQSPRYKVAKRGQDVALRCDPISGHVSLFWYQQALGQGPEFLTYFQNEAQLDKSGLPSDRFFAERPEGSVSTLKIQRTQQEDSAVYLCASSLGGGRVGTDTQYFGPGTRLTVL.

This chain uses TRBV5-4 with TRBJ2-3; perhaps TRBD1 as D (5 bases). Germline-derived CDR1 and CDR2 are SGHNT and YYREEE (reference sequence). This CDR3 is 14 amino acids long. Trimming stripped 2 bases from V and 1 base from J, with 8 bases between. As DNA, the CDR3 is TGTGCCAGCAGCTTACCACAGGGCACAGATACGCAGTATTTT. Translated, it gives CASSLPQGTDTQYF.

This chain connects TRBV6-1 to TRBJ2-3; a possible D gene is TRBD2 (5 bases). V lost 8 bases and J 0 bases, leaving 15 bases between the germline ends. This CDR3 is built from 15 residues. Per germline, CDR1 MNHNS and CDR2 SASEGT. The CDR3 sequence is CASGPGYASTDTQYF. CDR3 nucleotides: TGTGCCAGCGGTCCGGGGTATGCTAGCACAGATACGCAGTATTTT.

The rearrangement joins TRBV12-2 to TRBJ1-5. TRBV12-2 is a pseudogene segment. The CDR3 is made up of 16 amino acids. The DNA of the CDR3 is TGTGCAAGTCGCTTAGACTCGGCGGGAGGCAATCAGCCCCAGCATTTT. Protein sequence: CASRLDSAGGNQPQHF.

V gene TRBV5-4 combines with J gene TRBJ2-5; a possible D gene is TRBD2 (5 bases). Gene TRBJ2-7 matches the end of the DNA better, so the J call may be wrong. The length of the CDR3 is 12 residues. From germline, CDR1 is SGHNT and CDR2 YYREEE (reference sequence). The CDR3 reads CASSSGYYEQYF. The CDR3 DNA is TGTGCCAGCAGCTCGGGGTACTACGAGCAGTACTTC.

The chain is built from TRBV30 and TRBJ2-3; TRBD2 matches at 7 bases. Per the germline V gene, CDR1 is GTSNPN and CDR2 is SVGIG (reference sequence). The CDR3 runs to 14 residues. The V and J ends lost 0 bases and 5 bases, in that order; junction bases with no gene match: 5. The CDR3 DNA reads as TGTGCCTGGAGTGTTGGGGGGAGGGTAGATACGCAGTATTTT. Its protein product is CAWSVGGRVDTQYF.

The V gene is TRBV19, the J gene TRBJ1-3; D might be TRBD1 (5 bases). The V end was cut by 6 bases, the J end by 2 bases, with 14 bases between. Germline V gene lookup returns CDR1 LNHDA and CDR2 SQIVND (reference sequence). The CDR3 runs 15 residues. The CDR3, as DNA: TGTGCCAGTAGCCGACCGTCGGGGGCTGGAAACACCATATATTTT. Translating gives CASSRPSGAGNTIYF. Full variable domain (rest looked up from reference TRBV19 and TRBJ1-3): DGGITQSPKYLFRKEGQNVTLSCEQNLNHDAMYWYRQDPGQGLRLIYYSQIVNDFQKGDIAEGYSVSREKKESFPLTVTSAQKNPTAFYLCASSRPSGAGNTIYFGEGSWLTVV.